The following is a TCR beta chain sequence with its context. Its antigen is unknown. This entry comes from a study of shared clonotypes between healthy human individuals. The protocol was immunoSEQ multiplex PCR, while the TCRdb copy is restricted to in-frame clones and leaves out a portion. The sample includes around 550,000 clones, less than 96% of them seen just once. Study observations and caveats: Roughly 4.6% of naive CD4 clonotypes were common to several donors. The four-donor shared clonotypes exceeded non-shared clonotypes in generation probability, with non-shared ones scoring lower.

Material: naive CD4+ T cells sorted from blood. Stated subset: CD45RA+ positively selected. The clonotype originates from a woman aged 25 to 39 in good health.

In DNA form, the CDR3 reads TGCGCCAGCAGCACGACAGGGGCTGGAAACACCATATATTTT. Protein product: CASSTTGAGNTIYF. J is TRBJ1-3 and V is TRBV5-1; 8 nucleotides align to TRBD1. Germline-derived CDR1 and CDR2 are SGHRS and YFSETQ. The CDR3 spans 14 residues. V gave up 4 bases and J gave up 2 bases; unmatched junction bases: 2.